This T cell receptor beta chain stems from a study of blood T cell repertoires in COVID-19. Study details: Sites across the United States, Italy and Spain contributed samples from acute and convalescent COVID-19. PBMCs, B-cell-depleted T cells, or T cells provided the cDNA or gDNA that made up the material.

In the original analysis: The authors estimated nucleated cell counts from reference gene primer amplification. TCRdb's copy holds only in-frame clones and misses some; the assay was immunoSEQ multiplex PCR. V and J calls and clone size follow that table, whereas D and trimming were derived from the DNA. The table lists roughly 97,000 clones, roughly 83% of them singletons. J lost 8 bases, V lost 6 bases, and 7 bases had no gene match. The CDR3 is made up of 14 amino acids. CDR1 MNHEY and CDR2 SVGAGI come from the germline V gene. The chain carries TRBV6-5 and TRBJ2-2, with TRBD1 matching 9 bases. The TCR sequence derives from an elderly woman with active or convalescent COVID-19. Sequenced material: peripheral blood. The CDR3 DNA reads as TGTGCCAGCAGGACACAGGGGGCAGCTGGGGAGCTGTTTTTT. This translates into CASRTQGAAGELFF.